The 21 T cell receptor beta chains below were found in one sample sequenced in a study of blood T cell repertoires in COVID-19. Only in-frame clones appear in the TCRdb table, and some are missing; sequencing was by immunoSEQ multiplex PCR. This sample has about 210,000 clones; around 80% occur once, and the top ten carry roughly 7.8%. The sample was peripheral blood. These receptors were collected from a woman older than 75 with COVID-19, enrolled during active disease.

The chain links TRBV7-3 to TRBJ1-2; no reliable D call. Trimming pared 5 bases from V and 8 bases from J, leaving 12 bases between. Germline CDR1 reads SGHTA; CDR2 reads FQGTGA. The CDR3 consists of 12 residues. The CDR3 sequence: CASSTRGRGYTF. The CDR3 DNA reads TGTGCCAGCAGCACCCGGGGTCGGGGCTACACCTTC.

This clone came up once. The rearrangement links TRBV11-2 to TRBJ2-3; 10 bases agree with TRBD2. V was pared by 4 bases and J by 3 bases, with 7 bases of the junction left unmatched. Germline V gene lookup returns CDR1 SGHAT and CDR2 FQNNGV. The CDR3 sequence is 16 residues long. In DNA form, the CDR3 reads TGTGCCAGCAGCTCCTTGAGCGGGAGGGGGACAGATACGCAGTATTTT. It encodes CASSSLSGRGTDTQYF.

The chain joins TRBV5-6 to TRBJ1-1; D unresolved. This CDR3 has 15 amino acids. The V and J ends lost 4 bases and 4 bases respectively, with 17 bases between them. Germline loops: CDR1 SGHDT, CDR2 YYEEEE. The CDR3 nucleotides read TGTGCCAGCAGCCTTGGCCGCAGGTTGGGCACTGAAGCTTTCTTT. Translating it yields CASSLGRRLGTEAFF.

This chain joins TRBV7-2 and TRBJ1-2; maybe TRBD1 (5 bases). The CDR3 is made up of 14 amino acids. CDR1 is SGHTA and CDR2 is FQGNSA in the germline V gene. V lost 3 bases and J 0 bases, leaving 8 bases between the germline ends. CDR3 region: CASSLARANYGYTF. CDR3 bases: TGTGCCAGCAGCTTGGCCAGGGCTAACTATGGCTACACCTTC.

This clone was counted once. The gene calls are TRBV13 and TRBJ1-2, with 7 bases that match TRBD1. Germline loops: CDR1 PRHDT, CDR2 FYEKMQ (reference sequence). The CDR3 spans 12 residues. V lost 3 bases, J lost 8 bases, and 3 bases stayed unmatched. CDR3 sequence (DNA): TGTGCCAGCAGCTTCGGACAGGTCGGCTACACCTTC. Amino acids: CASSFGQVGYTF. The full variable domain, completed using reference TRBV13 and TRBJ1-2, is AAGVIQSPRHLIKEKRETATLKCYPIPRHDTVYWYQQGPGQDPQFLISFYEKMQSDKGSIPDRFSAQQFSDYHSELNMSSLELGDSALYFCASSFGQVGYTFGSGTRLTVV.

The gene calls are TRBV9 and TRBJ2-5; perhaps TRBD2 as D (6 bases). In germline, CDR1 is SGDLS, CDR2 YYNGEE. Trimming cost V 4 bases and J 2 bases, with 12 bases left between them. CDR3 length equals 14 residues. The DNA for the CDR3 is TGTGCCAGCAGCCGTGCGGGACCTCAAGAGACCCAGTACTTC. Its protein is CASSRAGPQETQYF.

The chain has TRBV11-3 and TRBJ2-7; TRBD2 matches at 10 bases. Germline CDR1 and CDR2: SGHNT and YENEEA. The V gene end was trimmed by 5 bases and the J gene end by 7 bases; junction bases not matched to a gene: 5. The CDR3 totals 13 residues. CDR3 sequence (DNA): TGTGCCAGCAGCCCTAGCGGGAGCCAGGAGCAGTACTTC. Its translation is CASSPSGSQEQYF.

The sample holds one count of this clone. Distinct nucleotide sequences in the sample also encode this CDR3. The chain combines TRBV7-3 with TRBJ1-2, with TRBD1 as a possible D gene (6 bases). CDR3 length: 14 residues. Trimming took off 4 bases at V and 7 bases at J, with 16 bases between the two ends. From germline, CDR1 is SGHTA and CDR2 FQGTGA. The CDR3 region has the DNA TGTGCCAGCAGCTCAGGGACGGGGGGCTTTGGCTACACCTTC. This sequence encodes CASSSGTGGFGYTF.

The V and J genes are TRBV5-4 and TRBJ2-7; D may be TRBD1 (5 bases). The CDR3 is made up of 14 amino acids. Trimming took off 0 bases at V and 3 bases at J, with 10 bases between the two ends. Looked up from germline, CDR1 is SGHNT and CDR2 is YYREEE (reference sequence). Here the CDR3 reads CASSLEGVDYEQYF. The CDR3 DNA reads as TGTGCCAGCAGCTTGGAAGGGGTCGACTACGAGCAGTACTTC.

The V gene is TRBV7-9, the J gene TRBJ1-2, with D possibly matching TRBD1 (6 bases). Between the trimmed V and J ends, which lost 4 bases and 6 bases, there was a span of 15 bases. This CDR3 has 14 residues. Germline CDR1 is SEHNR and CDR2 is FQNEAQ (reference sequence). The DNA of the CDR3 is TGTGCCAGCAGCTCCTCGGTGGGGGCGGATGGCTACACCTTC. This translates into CASSSSVGADGYTF.

The chain couples TRBV6-5 to TRBJ2-1, with 9 bases matching TRBD2. From germline, CDR1 is MNHEY and CDR2 SVGAGI. The CDR3 is made up of 16 amino acids. The ends lost 2 bases at V and 7 bases at J; junction bases unmatched: 9. The CDR3 is CASSYPPAGGPNEQFF. CDR3 sequence (DNA): TGTGCCAGCAGTTACCCCCCGGCGGGGGGGCCAAATGAGCAGTTCTTC.

The V and J genes are TRBV5-1 and TRBJ2-6; 8 bases are a match to TRBD1. The CDR3 is made up of 20 amino acids. Germline V CDR1 and CDR2: SGHRS, YFSETQ. Trimming removed 3 bases from V and 0 bases from J; junction bases left unmatched: 14. The CDR3 sequence is CASSSPTDRGFTSGANVLTF. CDR3 sequence (DNA): TGCGCCAGCAGCTCACCTACTGACAGGGGCTTTACCTCTGGGGCCAACGTCCTGACTTTC.

V is TRBV25-1 and J is TRBJ1-6; the D gene is possibly TRBD1 (6 bases). Germline values: CDR1 MGHDK, CDR2 SYGVNS. The CDR3 is 17 amino acids. V was cut by 6 bases and J by 5 bases, with 20 bases left in between. The DNA for the CDR3 is TGTGCCAGCAGGGCAACCACCGGGACACCCGATAATTCACCCCTCCACTTT. It is translated as CASRATTGTPDNSPLHF. Drawing the rest from reference TRBV25-1 and TRBJ1-6, the complete variable domain is EADIYQTPRYLVIGTGKKITLECSQTMGHDKMYWYQQDPGMELHLIHYSYGVNSTEKGDLSSESTVSRIRTEHFPLTLESARPSHTSQYLCASRATTGTPDNSPLHFGNGTRLTVT.

This chain uses TRBV5-4 with TRBJ2-5; 16 bases align to TRBD2. The CDR3 extends over 16 amino acids. The V gene end was trimmed by 5 bases and the J gene end by 5 bases; junction bases not matched to a gene: 6. Germline assignment: CDR1 SGHNT and CDR2 YYREEE (reference sequence). The CDR3 DNA is TGTGCCAGCAGGCCCGGGACTAGCGGGGGGGAGGAGACCCAGTACTTC. It specifies CASRPGTSGGEETQYF.

V usage is TRBV11-2 and J usage is TRBJ1-1; D is undetermined. Germline CDR1 and CDR2: SGHAT and FQNNGV. V was shortened by 5 bases and J by 1 base, with 11 bases between the two germline ends. This CDR3 has 14 residues. The CDR3 DNA sequence: TGTGCCAGCAGCCCCGGGGTGTCGAACACTGAAGCTTTCTTT. Its translation: CASSPGVSNTEAFF.

This clone showed up just a few times. The gene calls are TRBV7-8 and TRBJ2-4, with a tentative D call TRBD1 (6 bases). Germline V gene lookup returns CDR1 SGHVS and CDR2 FQNEAQ. CDR3 size: 14 residues. Trimming took 5 bases from V and 6 from J, leaving 14 bases between them. CDR3: CASSQGQRANIQYF. The CDR3 DNA reads as TGTGCCAGCAGCCAGGGACAAAGGGCAAACATTCAGTACTTC.

This clone was recorded a few times. The gene calls are TRBV19 and TRBJ1-5; tentative D call: TRBD1 (6 bases). V gave up 3 bases and J gave up 6 bases, with 9 bases separating them. Germline-derived CDR1 and CDR2 are LNHDA and SQIVND (reference sequence). This CDR3 comprises 13 residues. The CDR3 coding sequence is TGTGCCAGTAGTATTCAGGGGCCTCAGCCCCAGCATTTT. Translated, it gives CASSIQGPQPQHF.

V usage is TRBV18 and J usage is TRBJ1-1, with no clear D. The CDR3 covers 13 residues. Germline values: CDR1 KGHSH, CDR2 LQKENI. V gave up 6 bases and J gave up 3 bases, with 11 bases separating them. DNA of the CDR3: TGTGCCAGCTCGCTCGACATGTACACTGAAGCTTTCTTT. It specifies CASSLDMYTEAFF.

The chain is built from TRBV2 and TRBJ1-2, with no clear D. Germline V gene data show CDR1 as SNHLY and CDR2 as FYNNEI. This CDR3 has 13 amino acids. The V end was cut by 4 bases, the J end by 4 bases, with 10 bases between. This CDR3 reads CASSVSQAYGYTF. In DNA form, the CDR3 reads TGTGCCAGCAGTGTCTCGCAGGCCTATGGCTACACCTTC.

The genes are TRBV28 and TRBJ2-1, with 11 bases that match TRBD1. Germline trimming cut 5 bases from V and 8 bases from J; bases unmatched to any gene: 8. The germline V gene has CDR1 MDHEN and CDR2 SYDVKM. CDR3 length: 15 amino acids. The CDR3 DNA reads as TGTGCCAGCAGTCTGGGGGGACAGGGGGTCTATGAGCAGTTCTTC. Translated, it gives CASSLGGQGVYEQFF.

The genes are TRBV6-4 and TRBJ1-1, with TRBD1 matching over 7 bases. CDR1 and CDR2 from the germline V gene are MRHNA and SNTAGT. With V trimmed by 7 bases and J by 7 bases, 9 bases remained unmatched. The CDR3 contains 13 residues. CDR3 DNA sequence: TGTGCCAGCACCCGACAGGGAAATGGTGAAGCTTTCTTT. Translation: CASTRQGNGEAFF.